This TCR beta chain was sequenced during a study of T cell repertoires in cytomegalovirus infection. About the research overall: It was recently identified HLA-C-restricted and well-studied HLA-B-restricted CMV epitopes that the study used. Both a matching HLA type and CMV infection were indicated by public TCR beta signatures.

Study outcomes and limitations: Cumulated frequencies of public TCR beta families served to identify carriers of CMV plus the relevant HLA. Ex vivo responses were dominated by HLA-C-restricted CMV-specific TCR beta clonotypes.

This clonotype came up once. Its antigen is not known. V was cut by 4 bases and J by 3 bases, with 13 bases left in between. CDR3 size: 14 residues. Germline assignment: CDR1 LNHNV and CDR2 YYDKDF (reference sequence). Via MiXCR, TCRdb re-called the reads, giving one row per CDR3 protein. The sample shows about 830,000 distinct CDR3 sequences, around a third of them seen only once. The sequenced sample was cultured CD8+ T cells from PBMCs, obtained from culture after CMV antigen stimulation. The sequence derives from a human donor in good health (CMV status not recorded). Some clones in this sample may be carry-over from other donors' samples. The V gene is TRBV15, the J gene TRBJ2-7; either TRBD1 or TRBD2 may fit D (5 bases each). The CDR3 DNA reads as TGTGCCACCAGCACCCGGGACGGACTCTACGAGCAGTACTTC. This gives the protein CATSTRDGLYEQYF.